The text below deals with one T cell receptor (beta chain). Its specificity is not known. Newly diagnosed, the hyperthyroidism patients had under 2 months' duration and were aged 18 to 65. The sample comes from a study of Graves' ophthalmopathy and Graves' hyperthyroidism. Study-wide context: No progression to ophthalmopathy over 18 months defined stable hyperthyroidism. Findings and limits, study-wide: Blood also carried most expanded thyroid clonotypes exceeding 0.001 frequency.

The CDR3 spans 14 residues. The V gene's germline CDR1 is SGHTA and CDR2 FQGNSA. The V end was cut by 6 bases, the J end by 3 bases, with 15 bases between. Amplified material comprised TCR beta CDR3 regions derived from RNA transcripts. First-round RT-PCR with HTBI primers preceded a second-round multiplex PCR. From the multiplex PCR reads, TCRdb called clonotypes with MiXCR, one entry per CDR3 protein. The sample has more than 1,000,000 distinct CDR3 sequences; about 36% are singletons. The chain joins TRBV7-2 to TRBJ2-7; D possibly uses TRBD1 or TRBD2 (5 bases each). The sequenced sample consisted of peripheral blood or thyroid tissue (not recorded which). This sequence was found in an adult man with Graves' hyperthyroidism. The CDR3 spells CASRTSWGIYEQYF. The CDR3 DNA reads as TGTGCCAGCAGAACCTCGTGGGGGATCTACGAGCAGTACTTC. Combining the CDR3 with reference TRBV7-2 and TRBJ2-7 gives the whole variable domain GAGVSQSPSNKVTEKGKDVELRCDPISGHTALYWYRQSLGQGLEFLIYFQGNSAPDKSGLPSDRFSAERTGGSVSTLTIQRTQQEDSAVYLCASRTSWGIYEQYFGPGTRLTVT.